Described below is a single T cell receptor beta chain sequence and its context. Its antigen remains undetermined. No base quality information exists; no much larger clone differs at one position. Receptors were amplified or captured by the immunoSEQ multiplex PCR assay. High-throughput TCR-beta CDR3 sequencing of genomic DNA from most patients was performed by Adaptive Biotechnologies. Per the authors' processing: TCR sequencing data for around 19 patients were retrieved from Adaptive's ImmunoSEQ software; three other patients were processed with MiXCR and VDJtools. Because the origin of CDR3 nucleotide sequences shared between donor and recipient could not be assigned, those sequences were removed. Alloreactive clones required at least 2-fold expansion over unstimulated cells and minimum CFSE-low frequency of 0.002% (template counts) or 0.001% (read counts). A clone was considered mappable if detected in the sequenced pre-transplant spleen, lymph node, or MLR CFSE-low populations of the donor or recipient. Cumulative frequency of alloreactive clones was calculated as a percentage of all sequences weighted by copy number. In TCRdb, the immuneACCESS table is reduced to in-frame sequences with V and J assigned. These tables do not hold every clone; where another copy was compared, an unresolved V gene accounts for under half, and the others remain unexplained. V, J and clone size were drawn from that table, and D and trimming were deduced from the DNA. The sample yields under 45,000 clones; around 92% were counted once. The ten largest clones take up approximately 6.9% of the sample.

These data belong to a study of graft-versus-host responses after intestinal transplantation listed by TCRdb under 2021. About the study as a whole: The transplants that recipients received were multivisceral, liver-intestinal, or isolated intestinal. Every recipient was given anti-thymocyte globulin induction, followed by 3 to 4 years of maintenance tacrolimus and steroids. After intestinal transplantation, graft-versus-host and host-versus-graft alloreactive T cell clones in the graft, circulation and bone marrow were tracked using bulk TCR-beta CDR3 sequencing. Rather than going through the commercial service, samples from a few later patients were sequenced in-house on an Illumina MiSeq and processed with MiXCR. Alloreactive clones were identified by sequencing pre-transplant mixed lymphocyte reaction products and comparing these products with unstimulated pre-transplant donor and recipient T cells. The cohort enrolled 24 intestinal transplant recipients, one of whom was a retransplant, and a few patients without pretransplant specimens were excluded. Donor T cell macrochimerism was defined as a peak of at least 4% donor T cells among recipient peripheral blood mononuclear cells.

Blood samples were collected up to 4 times in the first month after transplant and then at least monthly when available. Here is what the overall study found, with its caveats: The relatively low number and heterogeneity of intestinal transplant patients limited the conclusions. Patients with donor T cell macrochimerism had high GvH to HvG T cell clonal ratios in their allografts. GvH clones were detected in recipient bone marrow, and some appeared earlier in ileal mucosa or blood, consistent with an intestinal mucosal origin. Early after transplant, peak levels of circulating GvH clones were found to be associated with declines in HvG clones.

The CDR3 numbers 17 residues from cysteine through phenylalanine. Only the CDR3 DNA stays, 51 bases, in frame from base 1. CDR1 and CDR2 (SGHRS, YFSETQ) derive from the germline V gene. After removal of 0 bases from V and 3 bases from J, the junction retains 8 bases not matched to a gene. The sequence was obtained from a human patient who received an intestinal transplant, so some T cells may come from the graft donor. Sample: PBMCs, taken around 280 days after transplant. The chain couples TRBV5-1 to TRBJ1-4, and TRBD1 aligns with 7 junction nucleotides. The bases are TGCGCCAGCAGCTTGGCCGGCTGGGACAGCCCTAATGAAAAACTGTTTTTT. It specifies CASSLAGWDSPNEKLFF.